What follows is one TCR beta chain and its context. The antigen is undetermined. This entry belongs to a study of liver allograft versus peripheral blood T cells. At the level of the study: The authors compared T cell receptor repertoires in transplanted livers with recipients' peripheral blood repertoires. General study results and limits: Repertoires of T cell receptors in liver allografts reportedly differed from peripheral blood repertoires.

A single record per CDR3 protein comes from TCRdb applying MiXCR to the reads. This sample has roughly 11,000 distinct CDR3 sequences, with 23% found just once. V lost 1 base to trimming and J lost 13 bases, with 8 bases between them. CDR3 size: 12 residues. Looked up from germline, CDR1 is LGHNT and CDR2 is FRNRAP. This receptor was identified in a human patient who had a liver transplant. Some T cells may trace back to the graft donor. V and J are TRBV12-5 and TRBJ1-6; D unresolved. The CDR3 DNA reads as TGTGCTAGTGGTTTGGGACCGGGGCCCCTCCACTTT. This encodes CASGLGPGPLHF.